This entry features one TCR beta chain sequence. Its target is unknown. The data stem from a study of beta chain features in type 1 diabetes. V was clipped by 6 bases and J by 5 bases; unmatched bases: 4. CDR1 and CDR2 (germline): MNHEY, SVGAGI. This CDR3 comprises 13 residues. The study, taken as a whole, reports: All four CD4+ subsets of Type 1 diabetes patients contained TCRB CDR3s that were moderately but significantly shorter.

Reverse transcription of all isolated RNA meant that expressed TCRB transcripts were sequenced. Profiled with immunoSEQ multiplex PCR; TCRdb holds only in-frame clones, not every one. The sample shows about 700,000 clones, 13% of them seen only once. Sequenced sample: naive CD4+ T cells from blood. This receptor was obtained from a man aged 18 to 30 with type 1 diabetes. The chain carries TRBV6-5 and TRBJ1-1; 9 bases are shared with TRBD1. The CDR3 DNA follows: TGTGCCAGCAGGGGGACAGGGAGGACTGAAGCTTTCTTT. Amino acids: CASRGTGRTEAFF.